A selection of T cell receptor beta chains follows, all from one sample in a study of Graves' ophthalmopathy and Graves' hyperthyroidism. TCRdb reprocessed the multiplex PCR reads with MiXCR, giving one entry per CDR3 protein. The data hold a few hundred thousand distinct CDR3 sequences, with around a sixth observed a single time. Sequencing used peripheral blood. These receptors all come from an adult man with Graves' ophthalmopathy. Each CDR3 is given without its conserved first and last residue. Clone sizes are given selectively: once, few, many, or a class where the clone is expanded.

V	size	length	J	CDR3
TRBV2	many	12	TRBJ2-5	ASTPSSAQETQY
TRBV11-2	many	14	TRBJ2-2	ASSLRPIRDTGELF
TRBV20-1	many	12	TRBJ1-3	SARWAGTGNTIY
TRBV4-1	many	12	TRBJ2-7	ASSQESHSYEQY
TRBV9	many	12	TRBJ1-6	ASSVGQSRSPLH
TRBV5-5	many	13	TRBJ1-2	ASSFEPGFGYGYT
TRBV5-1	many	11	TRBJ1-6	ASGELNNSPLH
TRBV15	many	13	TRBJ1-3	ATSLIYRSGNTIY
TRBV12-3/TRBV12-4	few	15	TRBJ2-7	ASSAGLAGVGAYEQY
TRBV6-1	many	13	TRBJ1-2	ASTTRTGGSYGYT
TRBV18	.	12	TRBJ1-1	ASTQGGAGTEAF
TRBV11-2	many	12	TRBJ2-7	ASSLRSTTYEQY
TRBV12-3/TRBV12-4	many	10	TRBJ1-1	ASTPDGGSAF
TRBV19	many	11	TRBJ1-5	ASSIAGNQPQH
TRBV20-1	many	12	TRBJ1-2	SARVAGTNYGYT
TRBV6-2/TRBV6-3	many	14	TRBJ1-2	ASSLQVGRLDGGYT
TRBV20-1	many	12	TRBJ2-7	SARDSGLNYEQY
TRBV20-1	many	12	TRBJ2-7	SARDSRQTYEQY
TRBV30	.	13	TRBJ1-5	AWSVATNLNQPQH
TRBV7-8	.	12	TRBJ2-7	ASSLARGNYEQY
TRBV5-1	many	15	TRBJ2-4	ASSLDLRDETENIQY
TRBV28	many	12	TRBJ2-5	ASSFAGGSETQY
TRBV11-2	many	9	TRBJ2-7	ASSPGTPTF
TRBV27	many	12	TRBJ1-1	ASSPQGQNTEAF
TRBV11-1	many	15	TRBJ1-5	ASSLSGQGGRNQPQH
TRBV5-1	many	11	TRBJ2-7	ASSLAVAYEQY
TRBV24-1	many	12	TRBJ2-5	APRTGGNQETQY
TRBV6-1	.	12	TRBJ1-1	ASTPVGLNTEAS
TRBV5-6	few	12	TRBJ2-7	ASSFGTGGGEQY
TRBV12-3/TRBV12-4	.	11	TRBJ1-2	ASSSGSLDGYT
TRBV5-8	many	11	TRBJ2-5	ASSSNLQETQY
TRBV7-8	many	13	TRBJ1-3	ASSSGQGPGNTIY
TRBV30	.	9	TRBJ1-2	ARQGFYGYP
TRBV2	many	13	TRBJ1-5	ASSEDRPSNQPQH
TRBV20-1	many	11	TRBJ1-6	SARGGNNSPLH
TRBV4-1	.	15	TRBJ1-6	ASSQNLPTVYNSPLR
TRBV11-2	many	13	TRBJ2-5	ASSLYVLGKETQY
TRBV20-1	.	13	TRBJ1-2	SARDPASGTYGYT
TRBV28	many	10	TRBJ1-2	ASSLRVAGYT
TRBV28	.	12	TRBJ1-5	ASSKGVRGQPQH
TRBV29-1	many	10	TRBJ1-1	SVKDPNTEAF
TRBV27	many	10	TRBJ1-2	ARPRGDYGYT
TRBV6-5	few	12	TRBJ1-2	ASSYDSRTHGYT
TRBV7-6	many	14	TRBJ2-7	ASSPTSRTDSYEQY
TRBV6-1	.	11	TRBJ1-1	ASTGLSNTEAF
TRBV28	many	12	TRBJ1-1	ASSFWQGWTEAF
TRBV30	many	12	TRBJ2-5	AWGTGQTQETQY
TRBV13	many	12	TRBJ2-7	ASSTTSGGDEQY
TRBV3-1	many	13	TRBJ2-5	ASSPDWGPEETQY
TRBV18	many	11	TRBJ1-1	ASSSWERTEAF
TRBV6-1	.	14	TRBJ1-2	ASRIRGTPGNYGYT
TRBV2	many	15	TRBJ2-5	ASSERSWTGTSGTQY
TRBV7-2	many	12	TRBJ1-1	ASSLALANTEAF
TRBV6-5	many	12	TRBJ1-2	ASRGTGGDYGYT